Listed below are T cell receptor beta chains from one sample, sequenced in a study of Graves' ophthalmopathy and Graves' hyperthyroidism. TCRdb re-analysed the multiplex PCR reads in MiXCR, keeping a single row per CDR3 protein. The profile shows about 420,000 distinct CDR3 sequences, roughly 21% of them singletons. Specimen: peripheral blood. The receptor source for this set is a woman in her late teens or twenties with stable Graves' hyperthyroidism. Each CDR3 is given with its conserved first and last residue. The D gene is left open where the match is weak. For some rows the clone size is stated as once, few or many, or as a class when expanded; others skip it.

D gene: TRBD1; V gene: TRBV4-1; J gene: TRBJ1-1; clone size: -; CDR3 protein: CASSQLDRGVPEAFF; CDR3 DNA: TGCGCCAGCAGCCAACTCGACAGGGGGGTGCCTGAAGCTTTCTTT
D gene: -; V gene: TRBV11-1; J gene: TRBJ1-1; clone size: -; CDR3 protein: CASSPRRVNTEAFF; CDR3 DNA: TGTGCCAGCAGCCCGCGAAGGGTGAACACTGAAGCTTTCTTT
D gene: -; V gene: TRBV20-1; J gene: TRBJ1-1; clone size: -; CDR3 protein: CSETRAEAFF; CDR3 DNA: TGCAGTGAGACCCGGGCAGAAGCTTTCTTT
D gene: TRBD1; V gene: TRBV4-1; J gene: TRBJ1-1; clone size: -; CDR3 protein: CASRQGTGAVVTEAFF; CDR3 DNA: TGCGCCAGCAGGCAAGGGACAGGGGCGGTGGTTACTGAAGCTTTCTTT
D gene: -; V gene: TRBV6-5; J gene: TRBJ2-7; clone size: many; CDR3 protein: CASSYSRGPYEQYF; CDR3 DNA: TGTGCCAGCAGTTACTCGCGGGGACCCTACGAGCAGTACTTC
D gene: TRBD1; V gene: TRBV7-2; J gene: TRBJ1-2; clone size: -; CDR3 protein: CASSLGTGTSYGYTF; CDR3 DNA: TGTGCCAGCAGCTTAGGGACAGGGACCTCCTATGGCTACACCTTC
D gene: TRBD2; V gene: TRBV12-3/TRBV12-4; J gene: TRBJ2-5; clone size: few; CDR3 protein: CASRPQRGPSQETKYF; CDR3 DNA: TGTGCCAGCAGACCACAGCGGGGGCCTTCCCAAGAGACCAAGTACTTC
D gene: TRBD2; V gene: TRBV10-3; J gene: TRBJ2-2; clone size: many; CDR3 protein: CAITGTSDTGELFF; CDR3 DNA: TGTGCCATAACCGGGACTAGCGACACCGGGGAGCTGTTTTTT
D gene: -; V gene: TRBV24-1; J gene: TRBJ2-7; clone size: many; CDR3 protein: CATSDGTPDEQYF; CDR3 DNA: TGTGCCACCAGTGATGGGACCCCGGATGAGCAGTACTTC
D gene: TRBD1; V gene: TRBV18; J gene: TRBJ1-2; clone size: -; CDR3 protein: CASSPPGQGGGYTF; CDR3 DNA: TGTGCCAGCTCACCACCTGGACAGGGGGGAGGCTACACCTTC
D gene: -; V gene: TRBV20-1; J gene: TRBJ2-2; clone size: -; CDR3 protein: CSARDRESGELFF; CDR3 DNA: TGCAGTGCTAGAGATCGGGAATCCGGGGAGCTGTTTTTT
D gene: -; V gene: TRBV12-3/TRBV12-4; J gene: TRBJ1-5; clone size: many; CDR3 protein: CASRAGGGNQPQHF; CDR3 DNA: TGTGCCAGCAGGGCCGGCGGTGGCAATCAGCCCCAGCATTTT
D gene: TRBD2; V gene: TRBV7-2; J gene: TRBJ2-5; clone size: many; CDR3 protein: CASSLWTSGRRETQYF; CDR3 DNA: TGTGCCAGCAGCTTATGGACTAGCGGGAGACGGGAGACCCAGTACTTC
D gene: TRBD2; V gene: TRBV7-9; J gene: TRBJ2-5; clone size: many; CDR3 protein: CASSLALGTSGQETQYF; CDR3 DNA: TGTGCCAGCAGCTTAGCTTTGGGGACTAGCGGCCAAGAGACCCAGTACTTC
D gene: -; V gene: TRBV10-3; J gene: TRBJ1-3; clone size: -; CDR3 protein: CAITGTEVGNTIYF; CDR3 DNA: TGTGCCATCACCGGAACGGAGGTTGGAAACACCATATATTTT
D gene: -; V gene: TRBV29-1; J gene: TRBJ2-7; clone size: -; CDR3 protein: CSVDRSSDEQYF; CDR3 DNA: TGCAGCGTTGATCGCTCTAGCGACGAGCAGTACTTC
D gene: -; V gene: TRBV12-5; J gene: TRBJ1-2; clone size: few; CDR3 protein: CASGLDPLVRFGYTF; CDR3 DNA: TGTGCTAGTGGTTTGGACCCTCTAGTTAGATTTGGCTACACCTTC
D gene: -; V gene: TRBV30; J gene: TRBJ1-2; clone size: -; CDR3 protein: CAWSLKHGYTF; CDR3 DNA: TGTGCCTGGAGTTTAAAGCATGGCTACACCTTC
D gene: -; V gene: TRBV6-1; J gene: TRBJ1-1; clone size: many; CDR3 protein: CASSGGGKNTEAFF; CDR3 DNA: TGTGCCAGCAGTGGAGGCGGGAAGAACACTGAAGCTTTCTTT
D gene: -; V gene: TRBV20-1; J gene: TRBJ1-1; clone size: many; CDR3 protein: CSASDGNTEAFF; CDR3 DNA: TGCAGTGCTAGCGATGGAAACACTGAAGCTTTCTTT
D gene: TRBD1; V gene: TRBV24-1; J gene: TRBJ2-2; clone size: many; CDR3 protein: CATSDPDRPGELFF; CDR3 DNA: TGTGCCACCAGTGATCCGGACAGGCCCGGGGAGCTGTTTTTT
D gene: TRBD1; V gene: TRBV20-1; J gene: TRBJ2-7; clone size: many; CDR3 protein: CSAHPTGTVSYEQYF; CDR3 DNA: TGCAGTGCCCACCCCACCGGGACAGTCTCCTACGAGCAGTACTTC
D gene: TRBD1; V gene: TRBV12-3/TRBV12-4; J gene: TRBJ2-7; clone size: few; CDR3 protein: CASSVLTGTYEQYF; CDR3 DNA: TGTGCCAGCAGTGTACTGACAGGGACCTACGAGCAGTACTTC
D gene: -; V gene: TRBV12-3/TRBV12-4; J gene: TRBJ2-5; clone size: few; CDR3 protein: CASSLRPTHPQETQYF; CDR3 DNA: TGTGCCAGCAGTTTACGTCCCACTCACCCACAAGAGACCCAGTACTTC
D gene: -; V gene: TRBV12-3/TRBV12-4; J gene: TRBJ1-2; clone size: -; CDR3 protein: CASSPRGGKESYGYTF; CDR3 DNA: TGTGCCAGCAGTCCGAGGGGAGGGAAAGAGAGCTATGGCTACACCTTC
D gene: -; V gene: TRBV20-1; J gene: TRBJ1-2; clone size: many; CDR3 protein: CSARGRRETYGYTF; CDR3 DNA: TGCAGTGCTAGAGGGAGGAGAGAAACCTATGGCTACACCTTC
D gene: -; V gene: TRBV7-9; J gene: TRBJ2-7; clone size: few; CDR3 protein: CASSESGGDSYEQYF; CDR3 DNA: TGTGCCAGCAGCGAGTCTGGTGGAGATTCCTACGAGCAGTACTTC
D gene: -; V gene: TRBV19; J gene: TRBJ1-5; clone size: many; CDR3 protein: CASSIGRVEQPQHF; CDR3 DNA: TGTGCCAGTAGTATCGGCAGGGTCGAGCAGCCCCAGCATTTT
D gene: TRBD1; V gene: TRBV10-2; J gene: TRBJ1-1; clone size: many; CDR3 protein: CASSRPLGTGNTEAFF; CDR3 DNA: TGCGCCAGCAGCAGACCCCTTGGGACAGGGAACACTGAAGCTTTCTTT
D gene: TRBD1; V gene: TRBV12-3/TRBV12-4; J gene: TRBJ1-5; clone size: -; CDR3 protein: CASSVDRVLQPQHF; CDR3 DNA: TGTGCCAGCAGTGTGGACAGGGTGTTACAGCCCCAGCATTTT
D gene: -; V gene: TRBV27; J gene: TRBJ2-7; clone size: -; CDR3 protein: CASSSSFHEQYF; CDR3 DNA: TGTGCCAGCAGCTCTAGTTTCCACGAGCAGTACTTC
D gene: TRBD1; V gene: TRBV7-8; J gene: TRBJ2-4; clone size: -; CDR3 protein: CASSPYRDSKNIQYF; CDR3 DNA: TGTGCCAGCAGCCCTTACCGGGACAGCAAAAACATTCAGTACTTC